The rows below give T cell receptor beta chains drawn from one sample of a study of T cell responses to AZD1222 COVID-19 vaccine. The protocol was immunoSEQ multiplex PCR, while the TCRdb copy is restricted to in-frame clones and leaves out a portion. The sample has approximately 85,000 clones, 70% to 90% seen once. The sample here was peripheral blood, taken on day 0 of AZD1222 vaccination. All receptors come from an adult in good health. Each CDR3 is given with its conserved first and last residue. D genes are given only for firm matches. For some rows the clone size is stated as once, few or many, or as a class when expanded; others skip it.

TRBV7-9	.	TRBJ1-6	.	CASSSGVNSPLHF	TGTGCCAGCAGCTCCGGGGTGAATTCACCCCTCCACTTT
TRBV10-1	.	TRBJ2-7	once	CASKRDSGSYEQYF	TGCGCCAGCAAACGGGACAGCGGGAGCTACGAGCAGTACTTC
TRBV5-8	TRBD2	TRBJ2-5	.	CASSRLAGDPRETQYF	TGTGCCAGCAGTCGACTAGCGGGGGACCCAAGAGAGACCCAGTACTTC
TRBV18	.	TRBJ1-3	.	CASSPGTSSGNTIYF	TGTGCCAGCTCACCCGGGACATCCTCTGGAAACACCATATATTTT
TRBV11-1	.	TRBJ1-6	.	CASSLLPGDNSPLHF	TGTGCCAGCAGCTTACTTCCAGGCGATAATTCACCCCTCCACTTT
TRBV3-1/TRBV3-2	TRBD2	TRBJ2-6	.	CASSQAGGPGANVLTF	TGTGCCAGCAGCCAAGCGGGGGGGCCTGGGGCCAACGTCCTGACTTTC
TRBV19	.	TRBJ1-1	once	CASSIGAGLAEAFF	TGTGCCAGTAGTATTGGGGCGGGTTTGGCTGAAGCTTTCTTT
TRBV3-1/TRBV3-2	TRBD1	TRBJ1-6	.	CASSRQGDNSPLHF	TGTGCCAGCAGCCGACAGGGCGATAATTCACCCCTCCACTTT
TRBV24-1	TRBD2	TRBJ2-7	.	CATGTSGIDEQYF	TGTGCCACCGGGACTAGCGGGATAGACGAGCAGTACTTC
TRBV5-6	TRBD1	TRBJ2-7	.	CASSVTGTGYEQYF	TGTGCCAGCAGCGTTACCGGGACAGGGTACGAGCAGTACTTC
TRBV6-5	TRBD2	TRBJ2-3	.	CASQPSGGTDTQYF	TGTGCCAGCCAACCTAGCGGGGGGACAGATACGCAGTATTTT
TRBV20-1	.	TRBJ2-3	.	CSASSENTDTQYF	TGCAGTGCTAGTAGTGAAAACACAGATACGCAGTATTTT
TRBV6-2/TRBV6-3	TRBD1	TRBJ1-5	.	CASSYDDRGLSVQPQHF	TGTGCCAGCAGTTACGATGACAGGGGGCTATCGGTTCAGCCCCAGCATTTT
TRBV7-6	TRBD2	TRBJ2-3	.	CASSSLAGGPDTQYF	TGTGCCAGCAGTTCACTAGCGGGGGGGCCAGATACGCAGTATTTT
TRBV2	.	TRBJ1-1	.	CASSEALGYTEAFF	TGTGCCAGCAGTGAAGCGCTTGGGTACACTGAAGCTTTCTTT
TRBV6-1	.	TRBJ2-5	.	CASSETFVKQETQYF	TGTGCCAGCAGTGAAACTTTTGTCAAACAAGAGACCCAGTACTTC
TRBV9	.	TRBJ1-6	.	CASSVAGRESSPLHF	TGTGCCAGCAGCGTAGCGGGGAGGGAGAGTTCACCCCTCCACTTT
TRBV7-3	TRBD1	TRBJ2-1	.	CASSRGGHEQFF	TGTGCCAGCAGCCGAGGGGGCCATGAGCAGTTCTTC
TRBV2	.	TRBJ1-5	.	CASKIGGTINQPQHF	TGTGCCAGCAAAATCGGAGGGACTATCAATCAGCCCCAGCATTTT
TRBV13	TRBD1	TRBJ1-1	.	CASSLQTGQGAATEAFF	TGTGCCAGCAGCCTACAGACCGGACAGGGGGCGGCCACTGAAGCTTTCTTT
TRBV18	.	TRBJ1-3	.	CASSPQEISGNTIYF	TGTGCCAGCTCACCACAAGAGATATCTGGAAACACCATATATTTT
TRBV25-1	TRBD1	TRBJ1-3	once	CATGQISGNTIYF	TGTGCCACGGGACAGATCTCTGGAAACACCATATATTTT
TRBV3-1/TRBV3-2	TRBD2	TRBJ2-1	few	CASSQARTSGYNEQFF	TGTGCCAGCAGCCAAGCGCGGACTAGTGGGTACAATGAGCAGTTCTTC
TRBV18	.	TRBJ2-1	.	CASSDVNEQFF	TGTGCCAGCTCCGACGTGAATGAGCAGTTCTTC
TRBV2	TRBD2	TRBJ2-7	.	CASSDGPGRVSTYF	TGTGCCAGCAGTGATGGGCCAGGGAGGGTTTCGACGTACTTC
TRBV30	.	TRBJ1-2	.	CAWKPAGVILVGTF	TGTGCCTGGAAGCCCGCGGGGGTCATCTTGGTCGGAACCTTC
TRBV5-8	.	TRBJ1-1	.	CASSLVTEAFF	TGTGCCAGCAGCCTGGTAACTGAAGCTTTCTTT
TRBV30	.	TRBJ1-1	.	CAWNPGFGNTEAFF	TGTGCCTGGAATCCTGGATTTGGGAACACTGAAGCTTTCTTT
TRBV6-2/TRBV6-3	.	TRBJ1-1	.	CASSYAGMNTEAFF	TGTGCCAGCAGTTACGCCGGTATGAACACTGAAGCTTTCTTT
TRBV18	.	TRBJ1-5	.	CASSQEGLQPQHF	TGTGCCAGCTCACAGGAGGGCCTTCAGCCCCAGCATTTT
TRBV5-4	.	TRBJ1-2	once	CASSSDGYGYTF	TGTGCCAGCAGCTCGGACGGCTATGGCTACACCTTC
TRBV4-2	.	TRBJ1-5	.	CASSQGLGFGGTVQPQHF	TGTGCCAGCAGCCAAGGTCTAGGTTTCGGGGGAACGGTTCAGCCCCAGCATTTT
TRBV7-3	.	TRBJ2-5	.	CASSLGGASSQETQYF	TGTGCCAGCAGCTTGGGGGGAGCTAGCAGCCAAGAGACCCAGTACTTC
TRBV2	.	TRBJ1-5	.	CASSEDLVRSQHF	TGTGCCAGCAGTGAAGATTTGGTGAGGTCCCAGCATTTT
TRBV24-1	TRBD1	TRBJ2-2	.	CATSDEGQGNTGELFF	TGTGCCACCAGTGACGAGGGACAGGGGAACACCGGGGAGCTGTTTTTT
TRBV29-1	TRBD1	TRBJ2-3	.	CSVQTGGGTDTQYF	TGCAGCGTGCAAACAGGGGGCGGCACAGATACGCAGTATTTT
TRBV6-1	.	TRBJ1-5	.	CASSESLELPQHF	TGTGCCAGCAGTGAATCACTCGAACTTCCCCAGCATTTT
TRBV11-3	.	TRBJ2-2	.	CASSLRGHNGELFF	TGTGCCAGCAGCTTACGGGGGCATAACGGGGAGCTGTTTTTT
TRBV7-2	.	TRBJ2-7	few	CASSLASMAEQYF	TGTGCCAGCAGCTTAGCAAGCATGGCCGAGCAGTACTTC
TRBV5-1	TRBD1	TRBJ2-1	.	CASMPAEGANNEQFF	TGCGCCAGCATGCCCGCCGAGGGGGCGAACAATGAGCAGTTCTTC
TRBV4-1	TRBD1	TRBJ2-2	once	CASSQDLSGTGATGELFF	TGCGCCAGCAGCCAAGATCTCTCCGGGACAGGGGCCACCGGGGAGCTGTTTTTT
TRBV20-1	.	TRBJ2-7	.	CSASGGGPYEQYF	TGCAGTGCTAGTGGTGGGGGCCCCTACGAGCAGTACTTC
TRBV7-2	.	TRBJ2-3	.	CASSLASRPDTQYF	TGTGCCAGCAGCTTAGCATCTAGGCCGGATACGCAGTATTTT
TRBV7-2	TRBD2	TRBJ2-2	.	CASSLFASGYTGELFF	TGTGCCAGCAGCTTATTTGCTAGCGGGTATACCGGGGAGCTGTTTTTT
TRBV6-5	TRBD1	TRBJ2-1	.	CASSSLQGANEQFF	TGTGCCAGCAGCTCCCTGCAGGGGGCGAATGAGCAGTTCTTC
TRBV4-2	.	TRBJ1-1	.	CASSQPDRNTEAFF	TGTGCCAGCAGCCAACCCGACAGGAACACTGAAGCTTTCTTT
TRBV19	.	TRBJ2-3	.	CASQSWGKGHTDTQYF	TGTGCCAGTCAGTCGTGGGGGAAAGGACACACAGATACGCAGTATTTT
TRBV5-7	.	TRBJ2-5	.	CASSLVREKGGETQYF	TGTGCCAGCAGCTTGGTACGGGAGAAGGGTGGGGAGACCCAGTACTTC
TRBV5-1	.	TRBJ2-1	once	CASSLQVNEQFF	TGCGCCAGCAGCCTGCAGGTGAATGAGCAGTTCTTC
TRBV4-1	TRBD1	TRBJ1-2	.	CASSPPGQGFYGYTF	TGCGCCAGCAGCCCACCGGGACAGGGGTTTTATGGCTACACCTTC
TRBV10-3	TRBD2	TRBJ2-2	.	CAISGRGGLAGELFF	TGTGCCATCAGTGGGCGGGGAGGGCTTGCCGGGGAGCTGTTTTTT
TRBV19	.	TRBJ1-2	once	CASSQVSANYGYTF	TGTGCCAGTAGTCAGGTCTCTGCAAACTATGGCTACACCTTC
TRBV4-2	TRBD2	TRBJ2-3	.	CASSLNSGGASDTQYF	TGTGCCAGCAGCCTTAATAGCGGGGGGGCCTCAGATACGCAGTATTTT